This T cell receptor beta chain comes out of a study of cytomegalovirus exposure and HLA in healthy donors. The PCR used 60 Vbeta and 13 Jbeta primers. Authors' data handling: An analysis performed later counted around 80 million unique TCR beta chains (approximately 10 million of them shared). Profiling relied on immunoSEQ multiplex PCR, and the TCRdb table lists in-frame clones only, not all of them. D and trimming were read from the DNA, whereas the V and J calls and clone size are those reported in that table. Seen here are about 120,000 clones, roughly 9% observed once, and the top ten hold less than 6.5%. Regarding this clone: Its antigen is not identified.

This CDR3 comprises 15 residues. The germline V gene encodes CDR1 MDHEN and CDR2 SYDVKM. Germline trimming cut 6 bases from V and 2 bases from J; bases unmatched to any gene: 8. Study-level findings and limits: In an earlier analysis, productive rearrangement rates for most beta V segments clustered near 90% or 30%.

The V call is TRBV28, the J call TRBJ1-1, with 8 positions matching TRBD1. This receptor was obtained from a middle-aged woman in good health and CMV-seropositive. Sequencing was done on a sample of PBMCs. The CDR3 reads CASRPRTGRNTEAFF. The CDR3, as DNA: TGTGCCAGCAGACCGAGGACAGGGAGAAACACTGAAGCTTTCTTT.